This TCR beta chain comes out of a study of cytomegalovirus exposure and HLA in healthy donors. Notes on the study in general: Highest at DRB1 and lowest at HLA-C, TCR association rates differed among HLA loci in a later analysis. Later on, a genetic analysis was performed. It linked a missense variant in DCLRE1C with V- and J-gene trimming of TCR beta.

The CDR3 loop spans 14 amino acids. Germline assignment: CDR1 MNHEY and CDR2 SVGAGI. Remarks on this clone: Its target is unknown. One end of the junction varies from germline; a read error may be responsible. The same CDR3 arises from other DNA sequences in this sample as well.

Use of 60 Vbeta and 13 Jbeta primers characterized the PCR. Sequencing used immunoSEQ multiplex PCR; TCRdb keeps in-frame clones, though not all of them. The data contain roughly 100,000 clones, roughly four fifths of them singletons. This chain links TRBV6-5 with TRBJ1-1; 7 positions match TRBD1. Sequencing input: PBMCs. The receptor's source is a man aged 45-60 years in good health and CMV-seronegative. The CDR3 DNA sequence: TGTGCCAGCAGTTACGCACAGGGGCCCACTGAGGCTTTCTTT. It codes for CASSYAQGPTEAFF.